The 16 T cell receptor beta chains listed next were all sequenced from one sample in a study of T cell repertoires in cytomegalovirus infection. TCRdb independently ran MiXCR on the reads; one entry per CDR3 protein. The data show hundreds of thousands of distinct CDR3 sequences, with roughly 16% seen just once and 12% held by the top ten. Sequenced: PBMCs. These receptors were taken from a human donor in good health (CMV status not recorded). Some clones in this sample may be carry-over from other donors' samples.

This rearrangement joins TRBV12-3 or TRBV12-4 to TRBJ2-3; 12 nucleotides match TRBD2. J was trimmed by 6 bases and V by 7 bases; bases with no gene match: 8. This CDR3 has 15 amino acids. The CDR3 spells CASKALAGGPDTQYF. DNA of the CDR3: TGTGCCAGCAAAGCTCTAGCGGGGGGGCCCGATACGCAGTATTTT.

The chain carries TRBV19 and TRBJ2-1; D perhaps matches TRBD1 (5 bases). From germline, CDR1 is LNHDA and CDR2 SQIVND (reference sequence). The CDR3 length is 15 residues. V was shortened by 4 bases and J by 8 bases, with 18 bases between the two germline ends. In nucleotides, the CDR3 is TGTGCCAGTAGTACTTTTAGGGGATTTCAGGATGAGCAGTTCTTC. Residues: CASSTFRGFQDEQFF.

In this sample, this clonotype turned up many times. The chain employs TRBV28 and TRBJ1-1; 7 bases agree with TRBD1. Unmatched junction bases numbered 12, after V lost 4 bases and J lost 7 bases. This CDR3 spans 15 amino acids. CDR1 is MDHEN, CDR2 SYDVKM, per germline. DNA for the CDR3: TGTGCCAGCAGTTCGCCGGGACAGCCTAAAATTGAAGCTTTCTTT. It yields the protein CASSSPGQPKIEAFF.

This clonotype was detected ten times or more. This rearrangement joins TRBV6-5 to TRBJ2-3; 7 bases line up with TRBD2. The CDR3 is made up of 17 amino acids. Germline CDR1 is MNHEY and CDR2 is SVGAGI. Trimming removed 0 bases from V and 3 bases from J; junction bases left unmatched: 9. The CDR3 DNA follows: TGTGCCAGCAGTTACTCGAGGACTAGGTCCTTGACAGATACGCAGTATTTT. This gives the protein CASSYSRTRSLTDTQYF.

V usage is TRBV9 and J usage is TRBJ2-5; no clear D. CDR1 is SGDLS and CDR2 is YYNGEE in the germline V gene. Trimming removed 3 bases at V and 5 bases at J, with 14 bases between. The CDR3 totals 14 residues. The CDR3 reads CASSAQDTLETQYF. The CDR3 bases are TGTGCCAGCAGCGCGCAAGACACCCTGGAGACCCAGTACTTC.

This clonotype was seen a few times. The chain has TRBV7-6 and TRBJ1-5; D remains unclear. CDR1 and CDR2 (germline): SGHVS, FNYEAQ. V shed 0 bases and J shed 0 bases, with 9 bases lying between them. The CDR3 has 16 amino acids. CDR3 amino acids: CASSLAPANSNQPQHF. CDR3 DNA: TGTGCCAGCAGCTTAGCACCAGCGAATAGCAATCAGCCCCAGCATTTT.

This clonotype was seen only a few times. The chain uses TRBV5-4 and TRBJ1-6, with a possible D match to TRBD1 (5 bases). The CDR3 is 15 amino acids. V was pared by 4 bases and J by 8 bases, with 16 bases between. The germline gives CDR1 SGHNT, CDR2 YYREEE (reference sequence). As DNA, the CDR3 is TGTGCCAGCAGCCCCCAGCTGGGCAGGGATTCACCCCTCCACTTT. As protein: CASSPQLGRDSPLHF.

This clonotype was detected ten times or more. The genes are TRBV28 and TRBJ2-3; 11 bases align to TRBD2. The CDR3 spans 16 residues. The germline V gene has CDR1 MDHEN and CDR2 SYDVKM. V trimming: 5 bases; J trimming: 3 bases; junction bases outside the gene matches: 7. DNA for the CDR3: TGTGCCAGCAGTCCCCCGGCTAGCGGGGGGACAGATACGCAGTATTTT. Translating gives CASSPPASGGTDTQYF.

This chain connects TRBV6-6 to TRBJ2-6; D unresolved. Per germline, CDR1 MNHNY and CDR2 SVGAGI (reference sequence). This CDR3 has 16 residues. Between the trimmed V and J ends, which lost 0 bases and 2 bases, there was a span of 8 bases. In DNA, the CDR3 is TGTGCCAGCAGTTACTCAGATGGTACTGGGGCCAACGTCCTGACTTTC. Protein: CASSYSDGTGANVLTF.

This clonotype was picked up a small number of times. The chain combines TRBV4-2 with TRBJ2-5; no reliable D call. Germline V gives CDR1 LGHNA, CDR2 YNFKEQ. Trimming stripped 0 bases from V and 7 bases from J, with 18 bases between. The CDR3 loop spans 16 amino acids. The chain's CDR3 is CASSQDGAPAWGTQYF. Here the CDR3 DNA reads TGTGCCAGCAGCCAAGATGGAGCGCCGGCGTGGGGGACCCAGTACTTC.

This clonotype has ten or more counts. The CDR3 DNA follows: TGTGCCAGCAGTCCCCAAAGCCGACCCTACAATGAGCAGTTCTTC. Translated: CASSPQSRPYNEQFF. The chain recombines TRBV12-3 or TRBV12-4 with TRBJ2-1, with unresolved D. The CDR3 spans 15 residues. Trimming removed 5 bases at V and 2 bases at J, with 13 bases between.

The table lists this clonotype with a few counts. The chain employs TRBV12-3 or TRBV12-4 and TRBJ1-5; TRBD1 aligns across 7 bases. The V segment lost 5 bases and the J segment 5 bases; nucleotides outside the gene matches: 6. The CDR3 length is 14 residues. CDR3 sequence (DNA): TGTGCCAGCAGTCTCTCAGGGGGAGATCAGCCCCAGCATTTT. Its protein is CASSLSGGDQPQHF.

This chain connects TRBV4-1 to TRBJ2-7; D unresolved. Germline CDR1 reads MGHRA; CDR2 reads YSYEKL. Trimming removed 1 base at V and 0 bases at J, with 7 bases between. The CDR3 sequence is 14 residues long. CDR3 amino acids: CASSQGQASYEQYF. In DNA form, the CDR3 reads TGCGCCAGCAGCCAAGGGCAGGCCTCCTACGAGCAGTACTTC.

This clonotype turned up a few times. The rearrangement links TRBV5-4 to TRBJ2-7; 10 bases map to TRBD2. There are 15 residues in the CDR3. V lost 2 bases to trimming and J lost 1 base; unmatched junction nucleotides: 3. The V gene's germline CDR1 is SGHNT and CDR2 YYREEE (reference sequence). The DNA of the CDR3 is TGTGCCAGCAGCTTTCTAGCGGGGGATTCCTACGAGCAGTACTTC. Its protein is CASSFLAGDSYEQYF.

This clonotype was detected many times. The chain uses TRBV28 and TRBJ2-2; a possible D gene is TRBD2 (7 bases). Germline V CDR1 and CDR2: MDHEN, SYDVKM. The CDR3 is made up of 16 amino acids. The V end lost 3 bases, the J end lost 2 bases, and 13 bases lay between the germline ends. The CDR3 DNA is TGTGCCAGCAGTTTCTATCCGGGGGGCAACACCGGGGAGCTGTTTTTT. Residues: CASSFYPGGNTGELFF.

This clonotype was recorded many times. The J gene is TRBJ2-2, the V gene TRBV4-1; possibly TRBD2 for D (5 bases). The CDR3 spans 16 residues. Germline CDR1 reads MGHRA; CDR2 reads YSYEKL. Between the trimmed V and J ends, which lost 0 bases and 4 bases, there was a span of 12 bases. CDR3 DNA: TGCGCCAGCAGCCAAGATCAGAGGGTTTCCACCGGGGAGCTGTTTTTT. This encodes CASSQDQRVSTGELFF.